This T cell receptor beta chain came from a study of cytomegalovirus exposure and HLA in healthy donors. The overall study: As an earlier analysis found, 180 million or so T cells yielded around 110 million unique TCR beta sequences.

Comment on this clone: Its target is not known.

Germline-derived CDR1 and CDR2 are LNHNV and YYDKDF (reference sequence). The CDR3 totals 13 residues. V lost 9 bases to trimming and J lost 8 bases; unmatched junction nucleotides: 10. Overall study findings and caveats: Within a later analysis, the majority of CMV-associated TCR beta chains appeared HLA-restricted. Within an earlier analysis, most TCR beta V segments proved productive either about 87% or about 30% of the time.

PCR primers comprised 60 Vbeta and 13 Jbeta primers. Original processing methods: As a later analysis found, there were 80 million or so unique TCR beta chains, of which roughly 11 million were shared. TCRdb's table, derived via immunoSEQ multiplex PCR, lists solely in-frame clones and lacks some. V, J and clone size derive from that table, while D and trimming were established from the DNA sequence. The table has approximately 73,000 clones, roughly 80% seen once. This TCR was sampled from a woman between 35 and 50 years old in good health and CMV-seropositive. The genes are TRBV15 and TRBJ1-2, with 9 bases aligning to TRBD1. Sequencing was done on a sample of PBMCs. The CDR3 loop is CATSRGTGRGYTF. The CDR3 DNA reads TGTGCCACAAGCCGCGGGACAGGGCGAGGCTACACCTTC.